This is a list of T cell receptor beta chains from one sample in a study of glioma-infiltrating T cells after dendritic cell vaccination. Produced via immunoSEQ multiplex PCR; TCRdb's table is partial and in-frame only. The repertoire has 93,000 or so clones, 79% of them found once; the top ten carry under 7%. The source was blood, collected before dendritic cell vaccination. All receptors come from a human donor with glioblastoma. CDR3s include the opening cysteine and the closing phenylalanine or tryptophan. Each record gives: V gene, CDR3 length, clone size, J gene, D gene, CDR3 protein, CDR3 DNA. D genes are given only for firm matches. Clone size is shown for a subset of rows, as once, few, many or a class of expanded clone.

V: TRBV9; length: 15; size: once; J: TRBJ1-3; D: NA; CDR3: CASSTRQNPGNTIYF; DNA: TGTGCCAGCAGCACTCGACAGAATCCTGGAAACACCATATATTTT
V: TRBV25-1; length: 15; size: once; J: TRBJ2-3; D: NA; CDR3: CASSEQQGKGDTQYF; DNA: TGTGCCAGCAGTGAACAACAGGGAAAAGGCGATACGCAGTATTTT
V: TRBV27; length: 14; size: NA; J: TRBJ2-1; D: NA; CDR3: CASSGPRRYNEQFF; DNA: TGTGCCAGCAGTGGGCCCAGGAGGTACAATGAGCAGTTCTTC
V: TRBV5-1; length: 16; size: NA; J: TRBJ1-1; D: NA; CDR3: CASSFGHTAGGTEAFF; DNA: TGCGCCAGCAGCTTTGGACACACCGCGGGAGGCACTGAAGCTTTCTTT
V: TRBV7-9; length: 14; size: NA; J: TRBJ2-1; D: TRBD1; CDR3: CASSLGQGHNEQFF; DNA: TGTGCCAGCAGCTTGGGACAGGGACACAATGAGCAGTTCTTC
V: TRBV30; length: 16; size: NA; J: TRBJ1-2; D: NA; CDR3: CAKKEGPLLTPYGYTF; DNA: TGTGCCAAGAAGGAGGGGCCCCTACTAACCCCCTATGGCTACACCTTC
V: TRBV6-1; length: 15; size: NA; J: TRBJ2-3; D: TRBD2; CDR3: CASMRTSGVRYTQYF; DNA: TGTGCCAGCATGCGGACTAGCGGGGTCAGGTATACGCAGTATTTT
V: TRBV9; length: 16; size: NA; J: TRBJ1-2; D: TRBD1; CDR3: CASSVAGNRGVYGYTF; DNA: TGTGCCAGCAGCGTAGCTGGGAACAGGGGGGTCTATGGCTACACCTTC
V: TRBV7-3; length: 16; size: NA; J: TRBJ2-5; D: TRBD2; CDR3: CASSLSGLAGVETQYF; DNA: TGTGCCAGCAGCTTGAGCGGACTAGCGGGGGTAGAGACCCAGTACTTC
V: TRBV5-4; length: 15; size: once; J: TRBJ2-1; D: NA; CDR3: CASSFNGVSYNEQFF; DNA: TGTGCCAGCAGCTTTAACGGGGTGTCCTACAATGAGCAGTTCTTC
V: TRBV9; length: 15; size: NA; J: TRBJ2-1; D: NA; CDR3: CASSPTSYPNNEQFF; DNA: TGTGCCAGCAGCCCAACTAGCTATCCTAACAATGAGCAGTTCTTC
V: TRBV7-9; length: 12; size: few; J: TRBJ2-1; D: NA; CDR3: CASSLQGTEQFF; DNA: TGTGCCAGCAGCCTACAGGGAACTGAGCAGTTCTTC
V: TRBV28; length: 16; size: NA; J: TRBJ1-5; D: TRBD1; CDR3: CASSLRTGYGNQPQHF; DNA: TGTGCCAGCAGTTTAAGGACAGGGTACGGTAATCAGCCCCAGCATTTT
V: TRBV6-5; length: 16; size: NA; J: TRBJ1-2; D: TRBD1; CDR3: CASSYSTTGNDYGYTF; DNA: TGTGCCAGCAGTTACTCGACGACAGGGAATGATTATGGCTACACCTTC
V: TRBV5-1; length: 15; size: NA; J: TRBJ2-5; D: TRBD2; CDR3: CASSPGTSGQETQYF; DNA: TGCGCCAGCAGCCCGGGGACTAGCGGCCAAGAGACCCAGTACTTC
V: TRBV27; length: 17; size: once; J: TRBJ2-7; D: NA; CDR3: CASRGFASGGFSYEQYF; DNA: TGTGCCAGCAGGGGTTTCGCCAGCGGCGGTTTTTCCTACGAGCAGTACTTC
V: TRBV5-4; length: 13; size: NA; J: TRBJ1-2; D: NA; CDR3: CASSLGPLGDYTF; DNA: TGTGCCAGCAGCTTGGGACCCCTAGGGGACTACACCTTC
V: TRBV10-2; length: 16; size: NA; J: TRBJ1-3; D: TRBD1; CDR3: CASSDAQGTGGNTIYF; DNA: TGCGCCAGCAGTGATGCACAGGGGACTGGTGGAAACACCATATATTTT
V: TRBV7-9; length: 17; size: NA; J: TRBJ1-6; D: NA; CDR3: CASSSGRGNSYNSPLHF; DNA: TGTGCCAGCAGCTCGGGACGCGGGAACTCCTATAATTCACCCCTCCACTTT
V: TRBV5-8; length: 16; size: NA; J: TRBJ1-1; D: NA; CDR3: CASSSRRGLSGTEAFF; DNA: TGTGCCAGCAGCTCACGCAGGGGTTTAAGTGGCACTGAAGCTTTCTTT
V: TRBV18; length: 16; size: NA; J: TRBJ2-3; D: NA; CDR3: CASSPLGQGLADTQYF; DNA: TGTGCCAGCTCACCATTGGGACAAGGCCTCGCAGATACGCAGTATTTT
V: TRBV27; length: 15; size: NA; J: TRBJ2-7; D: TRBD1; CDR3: CASSLRGQVSYEQYF; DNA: TGTGCCAGCAGTTTAAGGGGACAGGTCTCCTACGAGCAGTACTTC
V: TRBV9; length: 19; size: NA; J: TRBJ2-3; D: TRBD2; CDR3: CASSKGTSGSPVHTDTQYF; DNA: TGTGCCAGCAGCAAAGGGACTAGCGGGAGTCCCGTACACACAGATACGCAGTATTTT
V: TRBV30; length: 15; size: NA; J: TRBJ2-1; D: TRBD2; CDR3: CAWSVWGRGGDEQFF; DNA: TGTGCCTGGAGTGTATGGGGGCGGGGGGGGGATGAGCAGTTCTTC
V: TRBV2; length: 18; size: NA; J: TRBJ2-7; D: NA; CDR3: CASSESYWTEKHSYEQYF; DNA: TGTGCCAGCAGTGAATCTTACTGGACAGAGAAGCACTCCTACGAGCAGTACTTC
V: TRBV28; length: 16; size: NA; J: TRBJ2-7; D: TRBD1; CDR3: CASTTAGTGGAYEQYF; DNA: TGTGCCAGCACCACTGCAGGGACAGGGGGCGCCTACGAGCAGTACTTC
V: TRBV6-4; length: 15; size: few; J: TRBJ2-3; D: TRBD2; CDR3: CASSELAGGPSTQYF; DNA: TGTGCCAGCAGTGAACTAGCGGGAGGGCCGTCAACGCAGTATTTT
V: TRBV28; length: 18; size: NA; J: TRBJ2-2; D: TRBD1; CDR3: CASSPRVRDRGRTGELFF; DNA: TGTGCCAGCAGTCCTCGCGTCCGGGACAGGGGGCGCACCGGGGAGCTGTTTTTT
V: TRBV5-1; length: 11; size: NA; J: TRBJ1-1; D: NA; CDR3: CASSTGVEAFF; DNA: TGCGCCAGCAGTACGGGGGTTGAAGCTTTCTTT
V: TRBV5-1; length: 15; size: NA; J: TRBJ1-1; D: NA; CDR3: CASSLVGQGIAEAFF; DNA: TGCGCCAGCAGCTTGGTAGGGCAGGGGATTGCTGAAGCTTTCTTT
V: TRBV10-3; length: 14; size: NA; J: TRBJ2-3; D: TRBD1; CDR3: CAIGTGTDTDTQYF; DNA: TGTGCCATCGGAACCGGGACAGACACAGATACGCAGTATTTT
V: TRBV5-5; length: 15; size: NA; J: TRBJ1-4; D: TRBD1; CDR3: CASSLGQGLNEKLFF; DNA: TGTGCCAGCAGCTTGGGACAGGGGCTTAATGAAAAACTGTTTTTT
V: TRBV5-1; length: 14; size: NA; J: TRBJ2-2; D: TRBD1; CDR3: CASSSGQYTGELFF; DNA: TGCGCCAGCAGCTCGGGACAGTACACCGGGGAGCTGTTTTTT
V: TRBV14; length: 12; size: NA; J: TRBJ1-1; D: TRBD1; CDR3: CASSLTGAEAFF; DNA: TGTGCCAGCAGCCTGACAGGGGCTGAAGCTTTCTTT
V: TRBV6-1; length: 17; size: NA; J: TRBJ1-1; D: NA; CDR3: CASSEKEWPRSRTEAFF; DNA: TGTGCCAGCAGTGAAAAAGAGTGGCCCCGTTCGAGGACTGAAGCTTTCTTT
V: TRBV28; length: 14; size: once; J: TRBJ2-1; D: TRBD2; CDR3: CASNLLAGNNEQFF; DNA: TGTGCCAGCAACCTACTAGCGGGAAACAATGAGCAGTTCTTC
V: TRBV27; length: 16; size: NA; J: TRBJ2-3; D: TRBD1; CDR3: CASSLGQGGSTDTQYF; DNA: TGTGCCAGCAGTCTAGGACAGGGTGGGAGCACAGATACGCAGTATTTT
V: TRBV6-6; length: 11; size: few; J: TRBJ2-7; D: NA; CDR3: CASTQGVKQYF; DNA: TGTGCCAGCACCCAGGGTGTCAAGCAGTACTTC
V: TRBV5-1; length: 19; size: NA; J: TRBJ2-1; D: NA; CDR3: CASSLDSRIQGTTYNEQFF; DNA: TGCGCCAGCAGCTTAGATTCCCGAATTCAGGGGACGACCTACAATGAGCAGTTCTTC
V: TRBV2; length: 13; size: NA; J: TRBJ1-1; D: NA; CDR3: CASKRVRNTEAFF; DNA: TGTGCCAGCAAGAGGGTAAGGAACACTGAAGCTTTCTTT
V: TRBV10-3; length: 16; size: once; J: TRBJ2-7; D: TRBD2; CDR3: CAISKTGTSGGDEQYF; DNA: TGTGCCATCAGTAAGACCGGGACTAGCGGGGGGGACGAGCAGTACTTC
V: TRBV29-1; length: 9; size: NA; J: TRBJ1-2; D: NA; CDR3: CSPCRVPCF; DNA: TGCAGCCCCTGCCGAGTGCCCTGCTTC
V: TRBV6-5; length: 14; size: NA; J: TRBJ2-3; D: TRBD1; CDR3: CASSYGTDTDTQYF; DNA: TGTGCCAGCAGTTACGGGACAGACACAGATACGCAGTATTTT
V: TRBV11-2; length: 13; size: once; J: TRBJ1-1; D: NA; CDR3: CASSQAVGYEAFF; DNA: TGTGCCAGCAGTCAAGCGGTCGGGTATGAAGCTTTCTTT
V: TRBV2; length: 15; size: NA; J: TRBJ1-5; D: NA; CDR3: CASSRQPSLNQPQHF; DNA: TGTGCCAGCAGTCGACAGCCCAGTTTAAATCAGCCCCAGCATTTT
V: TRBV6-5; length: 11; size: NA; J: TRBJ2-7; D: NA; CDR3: CASTLRDEQYF; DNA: TGTGCCAGCACCCTCCGGGACGAGCAGTACTTC
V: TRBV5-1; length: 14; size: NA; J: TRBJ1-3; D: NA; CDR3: CASKLEPQGNTIYF; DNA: TGCGCCAGCAAATTGGAGCCTCAGGGAAACACCATATATTTT
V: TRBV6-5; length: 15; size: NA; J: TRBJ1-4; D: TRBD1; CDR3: CASSPQGASFEKLFF; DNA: TGTGCCAGCAGCCCCCAGGGGGCCTCGTTCGAAAAACTGTTTTTT
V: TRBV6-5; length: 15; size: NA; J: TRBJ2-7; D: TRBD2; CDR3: CASRYLAGGHYEQYF; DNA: TGTGCCAGCAGGTACCTAGCGGGGGGACACTACGAGCAGTACTTC
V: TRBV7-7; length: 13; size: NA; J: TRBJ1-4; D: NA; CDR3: CASSSITGEKLFF; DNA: TGTGCTAGCAGCTCGATCACGGGGGAAAAACTGTTTTTT
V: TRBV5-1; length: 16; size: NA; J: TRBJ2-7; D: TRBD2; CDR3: CASSYGLAGVAYEQYF; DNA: TGCGCCAGCAGTTACGGACTAGCGGGAGTCGCCTACGAGCAGTACTTC
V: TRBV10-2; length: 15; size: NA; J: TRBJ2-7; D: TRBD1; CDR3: CASSDHGQAPYEQYF; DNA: TGCGCCAGCAGTGACCATGGACAGGCACCTTACGAGCAGTACTTC
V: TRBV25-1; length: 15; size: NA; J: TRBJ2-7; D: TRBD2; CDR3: CASSERAGGSYEQYF; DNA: TGTGCCAGCAGTGAACGGGCGGGGGGCTCCTACGAGCAGTACTTC
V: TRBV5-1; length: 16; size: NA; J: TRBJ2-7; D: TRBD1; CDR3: CASSLGTGVFSYEQYF; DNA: TGCGCCAGCAGCTTGGGGACAGGCGTTTTCTCCTACGAGCAGTACTTC
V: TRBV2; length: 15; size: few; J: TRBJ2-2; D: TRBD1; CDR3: CASSPLPTGTGELFF; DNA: TGTGCCAGCAGCCCACTCCCGACAGGGACCGGGGAGCTGTTTTTT
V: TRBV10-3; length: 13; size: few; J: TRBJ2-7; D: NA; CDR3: CASTMDSTYEQYF; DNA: TGTGCCAGTACCATGGACAGCACCTACGAGCAGTACTTC